This record concerns one TCR beta chain sequence. Antigen: not known. This sample was included in a study of T cells in Graves' hyperthyroidism and ophthalmopathy. TCR beta CDR3 sequences were amplified from RNA transcripts. HTBI primers were the set used in a first-round RT-PCR of the TCR CDR3. TCRdb re-called the multiplex PCR reads with MiXCR, one entry per CDR3 protein. This sample has a few hundred thousand distinct CDR3 sequences, with 15% to 18% found just once. The CDR3 has 16 amino acids. Germline values: CDR1 MNHNS, CDR2 SASEGT. The J segment lost 3 bases and the V segment lost 5 bases, leaving 10 bases of the junction unmatched. Overall study results and limits: Appearing also in blood were most of the thyroid clonotypes expanded above 0.001. Separating ophthalmopathy from stable hyperthyroidism was achieved by a 13 V-J model.

The sequencing sample was made of blood. This receptor was identified in a woman aged 18-30 years with Graves' hyperthyroidism. The chain is built from TRBV6-1 and TRBJ2-5, with 9 bases matching TRBD1. In DNA form, the CDR3 reads TGTGCCAGCAGTTACCGGGACAGGGAATTGGAAGAGACCCAGTACTTC. Translated, it gives CASSYRDRELEETQYF.